Here is one TCR beta chain with its context. Antigen unknown. V was pared by 5 bases and J by 0 bases, with 7 bases of the junction left unmatched. The CDR3 runs 16 residues. CDR1 SEHNR and CDR2 FQNEAQ come from the germline V gene (reference sequence). The entry originates in a study of graft-versus-host responses after intestinal transplantation. Study information: Anti-thymocyte globulin induction preceded three to four years of tacrolimus and steroid maintenance in all recipients. Findings and caveats of the study: GvH clonotypes were identified within recipient marrow, with a subset emerging first in ileum or blood.

Sequencing was performed with immunoSEQ multiplex PCR; in TCRdb, only in-frame clones are kept and a portion is missing. Here the sample spans roughly 70,000 clones, over 75% being singletons. This TCR derives from a human donor who was the organ donor for an intestinal transplant. This rearrangement joins TRBV7-9 to TRBJ2-7; 10 nucleotides match TRBD1. This material consisted of unstimulated CD4+ T cells sorted from spleen or lymph node cells, taken before transplant. The CDR3 region is CASSEGQGGGSYEQYV. CDR3 DNA: TGTGCCAGCAGCGAAGGACAGGGGGGAGGCTCCTACGAGCAGTACGTC.